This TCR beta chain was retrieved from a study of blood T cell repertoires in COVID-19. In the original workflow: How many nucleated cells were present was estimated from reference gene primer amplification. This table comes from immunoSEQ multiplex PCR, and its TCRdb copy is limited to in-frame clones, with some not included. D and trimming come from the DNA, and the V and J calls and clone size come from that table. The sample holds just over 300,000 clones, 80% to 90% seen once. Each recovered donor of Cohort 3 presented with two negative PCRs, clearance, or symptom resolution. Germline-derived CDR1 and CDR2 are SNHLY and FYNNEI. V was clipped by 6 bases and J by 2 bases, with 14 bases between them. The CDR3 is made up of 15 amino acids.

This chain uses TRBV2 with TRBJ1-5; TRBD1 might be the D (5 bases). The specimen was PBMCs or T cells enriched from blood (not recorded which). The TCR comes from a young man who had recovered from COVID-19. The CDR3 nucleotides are TGTGCCAGCAGCTTACCGGGGGGTGGCAATCAGCCCCAGCATTTT. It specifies CASSLPGGGNQPQHF.